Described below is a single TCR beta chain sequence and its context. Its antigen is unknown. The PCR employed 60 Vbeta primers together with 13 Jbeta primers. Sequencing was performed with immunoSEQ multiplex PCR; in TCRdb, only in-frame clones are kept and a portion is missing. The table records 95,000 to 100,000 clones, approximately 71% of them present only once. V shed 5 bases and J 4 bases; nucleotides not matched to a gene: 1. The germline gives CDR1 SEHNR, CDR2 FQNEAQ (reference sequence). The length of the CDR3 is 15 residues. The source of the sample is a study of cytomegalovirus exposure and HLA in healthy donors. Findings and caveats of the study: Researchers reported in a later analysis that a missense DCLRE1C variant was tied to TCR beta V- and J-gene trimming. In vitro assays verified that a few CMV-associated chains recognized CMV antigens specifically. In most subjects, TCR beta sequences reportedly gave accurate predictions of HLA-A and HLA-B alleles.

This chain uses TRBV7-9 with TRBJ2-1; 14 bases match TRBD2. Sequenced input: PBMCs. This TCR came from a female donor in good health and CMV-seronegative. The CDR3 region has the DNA TGTGCCAGCAGCCGGACTAGCGGGGGGTACAATGAGCAGTTCTTC. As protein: CASSRTSGGYNEQFF.